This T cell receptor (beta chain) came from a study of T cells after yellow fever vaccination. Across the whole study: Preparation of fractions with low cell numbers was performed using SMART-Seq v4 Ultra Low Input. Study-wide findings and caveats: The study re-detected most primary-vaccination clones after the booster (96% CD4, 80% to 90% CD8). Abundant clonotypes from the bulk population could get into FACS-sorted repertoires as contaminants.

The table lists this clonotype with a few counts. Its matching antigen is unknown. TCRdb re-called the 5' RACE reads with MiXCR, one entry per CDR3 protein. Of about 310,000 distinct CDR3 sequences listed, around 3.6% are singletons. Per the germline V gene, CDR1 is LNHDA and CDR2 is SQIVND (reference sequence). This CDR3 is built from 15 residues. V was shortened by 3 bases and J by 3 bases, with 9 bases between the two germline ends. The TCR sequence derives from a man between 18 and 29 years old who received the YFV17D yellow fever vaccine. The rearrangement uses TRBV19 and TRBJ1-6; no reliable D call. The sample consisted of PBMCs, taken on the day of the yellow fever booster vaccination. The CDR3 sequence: CASSIGVDYNSPLHF. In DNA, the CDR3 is TGTGCCAGTAGTATTGGAGTGGACTATAATTCACCCCTCCACTTT.